The T cell receptor beta chain under discussion was sequenced for a study of T cells in Graves' hyperthyroidism and ophthalmopathy. Study-level findings and limits: From stable hyperthyroidism, ophthalmopathy was separated by a 13 V-J model.

Only a few counts were recorded for this clonotype. Its cognate antigen is unknown. Researchers amplified the TCR beta CDR3 regions from RNA transcripts. TCR CDR3 regions were first amplified by RT-PCR with HTBI primers. A single record per CDR3 protein comes from TCRdb applying MiXCR to the multiplex PCR reads. The repertoire consists of 560,000 or so distinct CDR3 sequences, with about 20% occurring once and the leading ten covering about half. J lost 4 bases, V lost 6 bases, and 6 bases had no gene match. CDR1 and CDR2 (germline): MNHEY, SMNVEV (reference sequence). The CDR3 loop spans 14 amino acids.

The source of this sequence is a man in his forties with Graves' ophthalmopathy. This chain joins TRBV27 and TRBJ2-5; 9 nucleotides agree with TRBD2. Sequencing was done on a sample of blood. The CDR3, as DNA: TGTGCCAGCAGACAGGGACTAGCCTCAGAGACCCAGTACTTC. Translation gives CASRQGLASETQYF.